This is a list of T cell receptor beta chains from one sample in a study of post-analysis software for immune sequencing data. Each CDR3 protein gets one entry after TCRdb re-called the PCR reads with MiXCR. This table holds about 500,000 distinct CDR3 sequences, under 55% found once. Input material: blood. Receptors originate from a girl aged 10 to 17 with multiple sclerosis. CDR3s include the opening cysteine and the closing phenylalanine or tryptophan. The D gene is left open where the match is weak. Size is stated for part of the rows, as once, few or many counts, or as a class when the clone is expanded.

size	V	J	D	CDR3	DNA
.	TRBV7-2	TRBJ1-5	TRBD1	CASSSDRARQPQHF	TGTGCCAGCAGCTCCGACAGGGCACGACAGCCCCAGCATTTT
.	TRBV20-1	TRBJ2-1	.	CSARGRSAYNNEQFF	TGCAGTGCTAGAGGGCGCAGCGCATACAACAATGAGCAGTTCTTC
.	TRBV7-2	TRBJ2-1	.	CASSRATEQFF	TGTGCCAGCAGCAGGGCGACAGAGCAGTTCTTC
few	TRBV7-9	TRBJ2-7	.	CASSPRGSSYEQYF	TGTGCCAGCAGCCCCCGAGGGAGCTCCTACGAGCAGTACTTC
few	TRBV7-2	TRBJ2-7	TRBD2	CASSLGGGRRFEQYF	TGTGCCAGCAGCTTAGGTGGCGGGAGAAGATTCGAGCAGTACTTC
few	TRBV11-2	TRBJ2-7	.	CASSSQVTGGEQYF	TGTGCCAGCAGCTCCCAAGTGACGGGCGGCGAGCAGTACTTC
once	TRBV28	TRBJ2-7	.	CASSPRWAYEQYF	TGTGCCAGCAGTCCGCGGTGGGCCTACGAGCAGTACTTC
.	TRBV12-3/TRBV12-4	TRBJ1-1	.	CASSLTSFLGNTEAFF	TGTGCCAGCAGTTTAACTAGCTTTCTGGGGAACACTGAAGCTTTCTTT
few	TRBV5-1	TRBJ2-7	.	CASSMGETRGYEQYF	TGCGCCAGCAGCATGGGGGAAACGAGGGGCTACGAGCAGTACTTC
.	TRBV2	TRBJ2-3	.	CASSERAVTTDAQYF	TGTGCCAGCAGTGAACGAGCGGTTACCACAGATGCGCAGTATTTT
.	TRBV20-1	TRBJ1-1	.	CSARDLSRTLNTEAFF	TGCAGTGCTAGAGATCTTAGCAGGACACTGAACACTGAAGCTTTCTTT
.	TRBV7-7	TRBJ2-7	.	CASRTGEEAGEYEQYF	TGTGCTAGCAGGACAGGAGAGGAAGCGGGGGAATACGAGCAGTACTTC
.	TRBV18	TRBJ1-2	TRBD1	CASSPSGQGVSYGYTF	TGTGCCAGCTCACCGAGCGGTCAGGGGGTGAGCTATGGCTACACCTTC
.	TRBV20-1	TRBJ2-7	TRBD1	CSARAGTGSGGEQYF	TGCAGTGCTAGAGCTGGGACAGGGAGCGGAGGCGAGCAGTACTTC